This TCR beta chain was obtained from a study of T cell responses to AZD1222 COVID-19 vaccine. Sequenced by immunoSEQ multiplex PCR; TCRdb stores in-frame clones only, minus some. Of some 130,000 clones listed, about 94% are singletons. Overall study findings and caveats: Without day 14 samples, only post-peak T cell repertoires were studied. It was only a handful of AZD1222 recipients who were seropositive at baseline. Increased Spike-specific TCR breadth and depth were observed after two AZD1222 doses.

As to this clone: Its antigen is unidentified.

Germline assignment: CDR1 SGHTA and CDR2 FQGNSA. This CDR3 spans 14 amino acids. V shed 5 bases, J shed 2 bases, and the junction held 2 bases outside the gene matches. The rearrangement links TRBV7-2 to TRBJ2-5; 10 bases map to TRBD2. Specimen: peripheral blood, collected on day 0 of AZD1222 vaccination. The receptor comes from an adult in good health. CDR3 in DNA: TGTGCCAGCAGCCAGGGACTAGCGCAAGAGACCCAGTACTTC. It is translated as CASSQGLAQETQYF.